This T cell receptor beta chain was sequenced in a study of cytomegalovirus exposure and HLA in healthy donors. For the study at large: As released early, the data held 80 million to 90 million unique TCRs from HLA-typed donors. Overall study results and limits: Later analysis identified several of the most significant clusters that appeared linked to common viral pathogens.

The PCR had 60 Vbeta and 13 Jbeta primers. Measured with immunoSEQ multiplex PCR; TCRdb has only the in-frame clones, and not every one. This sample's table reports under 100,000 clones. Details on this clone: Its antigen remains unidentified.

CDR1 and CDR2 from the germline V gene are SNHLY and FYNNEI. V trimming: 6 bases; J trimming: 3 bases; junction bases outside the gene matches: 12. This CDR3 contains 16 residues. The sequence was obtained from a young woman in good health and CMV-seronegative. V is TRBV2 and J is TRBJ1-1, with 8 bases that match TRBD1. The sample comprised PBMCs. In nucleotides, the CDR3 is TGTGCCAGCAGAGTGGGACAGGCTACGTTTTACACTGAAGCTTTCTTT. Translated, it gives CASRVGQATFYTEAFF.